A selection of T cell receptor beta chains follows, all from one sample in a study of post-analysis software for immune sequencing data. TCRdb redid the calling of the PCR reads with MiXCR, one entry per CDR3 protein. The table records roughly 170,000 distinct CDR3 sequences, around 28% of them present only once. Sequences were obtained from blood. These receptors all come from a girl between 10 and 17 years old with multiple sclerosis. Each CDR3 is given with its conserved first and last residue. Fields, in order: D gene, V gene, J gene, clone size, CDR3 DNA, CDR3 protein. D genes are given only for firm matches. For some rows the clone size is stated as once, few or many, or as a class when expanded; others skip it.

TRBD2,TRBV5-1,TRBJ2-3,many,TGCGCCAGCAGCTTGGAGTTAGCGGGAGTAGGCGGGGATACGCAGTATTTT,CASSLELAGVGGDTQYF
NA,TRBV9,TRBJ1-2,few,TGTGCCAGTCTTGGCGAAGGGGGTCACAATGGCTACACCTTC,CASLGEGGHNGYTF
NA,TRBV15,TRBJ2-1,NA,TGTGCCACCAGCAGAGATGCGGCGGGGTCGTACAATGAGCAGTTCTTC,CATSRDAAGSYNEQFF
NA,TRBV6-6,TRBJ2-3,many,TGTGCCAGCAGTTACTCAGGCGATACGCAGTATTTT,CASSYSGDTQYF
NA,TRBV12-3/TRBV12-4,TRBJ2-1,many,TGTGCCAGCAGTTTCGAGACGGGCTCCTACAATGAGCAGTTCTTC,CASSFETGSYNEQFF
TRBD1,TRBV20-1,TRBJ2-7,many,TGCAGTGCTACGGTGGACAGGGTCCACCACGAGCAGTACTTC,CSATVDRVHHEQYF
TRBD2,TRBV11-2,TRBJ2-1,NA,TGTGCCGGCAGCCCCCGAGGTAGCGGGAGTTCCCGAATGGTTGATGAGCAGTTCTTC,CAGSPRGSGSSRMVDEQFF
TRBD2,TRBV20-1,TRBJ2-7,many,TGCAGTGCTAGAGATTCTAGGCTAGCGGCGACCCGCGAGCAGTACTTC,CSARDSRLAATREQYF
TRBD2,TRBV28,TRBJ2-3,NA,TGTGCCAGGATTTGGGGGGATCCTAGCGGGAGGGCAGATACGCAGTATTTT,CARIWGDPSGRADTQYF
NA,TRBV19,TRBJ1-2,NA,TGTGCCAGTAGTATAGGAAGGACGGAGAACTATGGCTACACCTTC,CASSIGRTENYGYTF
NA,TRBV10-3,TRBJ1-6,few,TGTGCCATCAGTGACGGGGGGTTTAATTCACCCCTCCACTTT,CAISDGGFNSPLHF
NA,TRBV24-1,TRBJ2-5,many,TGTGCCACCAGTGACTCCCAGCAAGAGACCCAGTACTTC,CATSDSQQETQYF
NA,TRBV24-1,TRBJ2-1,few,TGTGCCACCAGTGATGAAGGGAGCTCCTACAATGAGCAGTTCTTC,CATSDEGSSYNEQFF
NA,TRBV5-1,TRBJ1-2,few,TGCGCCAGCAGCCCTGCTGCAGGGCGGTATGGCTACACCTTC,CASSPAAGRYGYTF
NA,TRBV3-1,TRBJ2-1,NA,TGTGCCAGCACCTCAAGGGAGGCCCCTGTCACTGAGCAGTTCTTC,CASTSREAPVTEQFF
TRBD2,TRBV29-1,TRBJ2-1,once,TGCAGCGTTAGGCTAGCGGGCTATGAGCAGTTCTTC,CSVRLAGYEQFF